What follows are 16 T cell receptor beta chains derived from one specimen sequenced in a study of T cell responses to AZD1222 COVID-19 vaccine. Profiled with immunoSEQ multiplex PCR; TCRdb holds only in-frame clones, not every one. This table holds 20,000 or so clones, more than 80% found once. The sample was peripheral blood, taken 28 days after the second AZD1222 dose. These receptors came from an adult who received the AZD1222 COVID-19 vaccine.

The chain couples TRBV19 to TRBJ2-7; 13 bases line up with TRBD2. CDR1 is LNHDA and CDR2 is SQIVND in the germline V gene (reference sequence). The CDR3 loop spans 14 amino acids. The V segment lost 6 bases and the J segment 2 bases; nucleotides outside the gene matches: 1. The DNA for the CDR3 is TGTGCCAGTAGACTAGCGGGAGGGCCCTACGAGCAGTACTTC. This sequence encodes CASRLAGGPYEQYF.

This chain connects TRBV7-2 to TRBJ1-1, with unresolved D. The length of the CDR3 is 13 residues. Trimming stripped 3 bases from V and 8 bases from J, with 13 bases between. Germline assignment: CDR1 SGHTA and CDR2 FQGNSA. CDR3 nucleotides: TGTGCCAGCAGCTTCACATTTGCCAGGGAAGCTTTCTTT. As protein: CASSFTFAREAFF.

V usage is TRBV5-1 and J usage is TRBJ2-3, with TRBD2 matching over 7 bases. CDR1 and CDR2 (germline): SGHRS, YFSETQ. The CDR3 is made up of 15 amino acids. V lost 2 bases, J lost 4 bases, and 7 bases stayed unmatched. This CDR3 is CASSFIREGADTQYF. The CDR3 DNA follows: TGCGCCAGCAGCTTCATTAGGGAGGGTGCAGATACGCAGTATTTT.

Details on this clone: This sample includes further DNA sequences coding for the same CDR3. In DNA form, the CDR3 reads TGTGCCAGCAGTTACGGGGGGACTAGCGGGAGAACAGATACGCAGTATTTT. It codes for CASSYGGTSGRTDTQYF. The chain carries TRBV6-2 or TRBV6-3 and TRBJ2-3; 14 bases line up with TRBD2. The V gene's germline CDR1 is MNHEY and CDR2 SVGEGT. J gave up 3 bases and V 2 bases, and 4 bases lay outside the gene matches. The CDR3 length is 17 residues.

The chain combines TRBV5-1 with TRBJ2-7, with 11 bases matching TRBD1. The germline V gene has CDR1 SGHRS and CDR2 YFSETQ. Germline trimming cut 3 bases from V and 3 bases from J; bases unmatched to any gene: 11. The CDR3 extends over 17 amino acids. The chain's CDR3 is CASSSTPRDRGNYEQYF. The CDR3 DNA is TGCGCCAGCAGCTCAACACCGAGGGACAGGGGGAACTACGAGCAGTACTTC.

The V gene is TRBV25-1, the J gene TRBJ1-1; D uncertain. CDR3 length: 13 residues. Trimming left V 3 bases short and J 8 bases short, with 13 bases between. CDR1 and CDR2 (germline): MGHDK, SYGVNS. CDR3 amino acids: CASSDESGREAFF. The CDR3 coding sequence is TGTGCCAGCAGTGATGAGTCAGGCAGGGAAGCTTTCTTT.

The V call is TRBV18, the J call TRBJ1-3, with D perhaps matching TRBD1 (5 bases). CDR1 and CDR2 from the germline V gene are KGHSH and LQKENI. The CDR3 extends over 15 amino acids. Trimming stripped 8 bases from V and 1 base from J, with 15 bases between. The CDR3: CASHRAGGSGNTIYF. CDR3 sequence (DNA): TGTGCCAGCCACCGCGCGGGGGGATCTGGAAACACCATATATTTT.

The chain carries TRBV6-5 and TRBJ1-1; D unresolved. Trimming took off 0 bases at V and 8 bases at J, with 10 bases between the two ends. Germline CDR1 and CDR2: MNHEY and SVGAGI. The CDR3 is 13 amino acids. CDR3 sequence: CASSYSSRLEAFF. DNA of the CDR3: TGTGCCAGCAGTTACTCGTCGCGGTTAGAAGCTTTCTTT.

This clone was observed a single time. In DNA form, the CDR3 reads TGTGCCAGCTCCGGGACTAGCGGGAGCACAGATACGCAGTATTTT. Residues: CASSGTSGSTDTQYF. The V call is TRBV2, the J call TRBJ2-3; 12 positions agree with TRBD2. Germline V gene lookup returns CDR1 SNHLY and CDR2 FYNNEI. The CDR3 extends over 15 amino acids. V was pared by 8 bases and J by 0 bases, with 3 bases of the junction left unmatched.

The gene calls are TRBV19 and TRBJ1-5; D not certain. Germline V gene data show CDR1 as LNHDA and CDR2 as SQIVND (reference sequence). The CDR3 covers 16 residues. V was cut by 11 bases and J by 1 base, with 21 bases left in between. Here the CDR3 reads CAATPGAPGSNQPQHF. CDR3 nucleotides: TGTGCCGCAACCCCCGGAGCCCCCGGGAGCAATCAGCCCCAGCATTTT.

The gene calls are TRBV7-9 and TRBJ2-6; D remains unclear. CDR1 SEHNR and CDR2 FQNEAQ come from the germline V gene (reference sequence). Trimming shortened V by 5 bases and J by 6 bases, and 5 bases separated the two germline ends. This CDR3 comprises 12 residues. Here the CDR3 DNA reads TGTGCCAGCAGCAATGAGGCCAACGTCCTGACTTTC. Protein product: CASSNEANVLTF.

This clone has more than one count but fewer than ten. The chain combines TRBV9 with TRBJ1-1; no definite D call. The germline gives CDR1 SGDLS, CDR2 YYNGEE. The V end was cut by 0 bases, the J end by 2 bases, with 8 bases between. This CDR3 is built from 14 residues. DNA for the CDR3: TGTGCCAGCAGCGTAGGGGCAGTTAACACTGAAGCTTTCTTT. It specifies CASSVGAVNTEAFF.

This clone appeared a few times. The V gene is TRBV3-1 (or the pseudogene TRBV3-2), the J gene TRBJ2-5; 13 bases match TRBD2. Germline values: CDR1 LGHDT, CDR2 YNNKEL (reference sequence). The CDR3 is 20 residues long. Germline trimming cut 3 bases from V and 0 bases from J; bases unmatched to any gene: 13. CDR3 nucleotide sequence: TGTGCCAGCAGCCACAGACCCGGGACTAGCGGGACTCAGTACCAAGAGACCCAGTACTTC. Protein: CASSHRPGTSGTQYQETQYF.

This clone appeared once. The chain uses TRBV5-1 and TRBJ1-1; maybe TRBD1 (5 bases). The CDR3 sequence is 16 residues long. V was pared by 4 bases and J by 0 bases, with 16 bases between. Germline CDR1 SGHRS, CDR2 YFSETQ. The CDR3 region is CASSLGAVLMNTEAFF. The CDR3 nucleotides are TGCGCCAGCAGCCTCGGGGCAGTTCTTATGAACACTGAAGCTTTCTTT.

The chain joins TRBV7-9 to TRBJ2-1; no clear D. The CDR3 runs to 13 residues. Trimming cost V 1 base and J 5 bases, with 6 bases left between them. CDR1 and CDR2 (germline): SEHNR, FQNEAQ (reference sequence). CDR3 sequence (DNA): TGTGCCAGCAGCTTAGGGCAGGACAATGAGCAGTTCTTC. Translated: CASSLGQDNEQFF.

This clone was found a few times. This chain joins TRBV6-5 and TRBJ2-1; no firm D call. Looked up from germline, CDR1 is MNHEY and CDR2 is SVGAGI. The CDR3 loop spans 12 amino acids. Deletions cut 5 bases from V and 15 bases from J, with 17 bases between. The CDR3 DNA reads TGTGCCAGCAGTACCCTGTTATTCGACCGGTTCTTC. Translated, it gives CASSTLLFDRFF.